The following is a TCR beta chain sequence with its context. The antigen is not known. V shed 0 bases and J 4 bases; nucleotides not matched to a gene: 13. Germline V gene sequence: CDR1 SGHRS, CDR2 YFSETQ. The length of the CDR3 is 17 residues. Both 60 Vbeta primers and 13 Jbeta primers went into the PCR. Some clones are missing from TCRdb's copy, which holds only in-frame ones; the method was immunoSEQ multiplex PCR. The table lists over 150,000 clones, around 80% of them singletons, with roughly 7.5% in the top ten. The data derive from a study of cytomegalovirus exposure and HLA in healthy donors. Study results and caveats: At a 0.05 false discovery rate, a later analysis found 18,000 or so TCR beta sequences to be associated with HLA alleles. The classifier reportedly diagnosed cytomegalovirus status with high specificity and sensitivity.

The clonotype was recovered from a woman younger than 45 in good health and CMV-seropositive. The chain links TRBV5-1 to TRBJ2-7; 7 nucleotides agree with TRBD2. Sequencing was carried out using PBMCs. DNA for the CDR3: TGCGCCAGCAGCTTGGATCGAAGGACTAGTTCCGAATACGAGCAGTACTTC. Amino acid sequence: CASSLDRRTSSEYEQYF.